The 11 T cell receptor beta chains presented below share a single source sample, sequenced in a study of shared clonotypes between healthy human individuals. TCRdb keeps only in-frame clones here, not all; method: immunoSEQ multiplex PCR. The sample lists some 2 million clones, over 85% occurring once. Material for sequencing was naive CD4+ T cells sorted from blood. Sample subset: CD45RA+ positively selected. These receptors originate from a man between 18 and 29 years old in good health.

Here the CDR3 DNA reads TGTGCCAGCAGCACAACCACAGCGAACACCGGGGAGCTGTTTTTT. Its protein product is CASSTTTANTGELFF. The chain combines TRBV11-2 with TRBJ2-2, with D hard to call. The germline CDR1 and CDR2 sequences are SGHAT and FQNNGV. V gave up 5 bases and J gave up 0 bases, with 10 bases separating them. CDR3 length: 15 amino acids.

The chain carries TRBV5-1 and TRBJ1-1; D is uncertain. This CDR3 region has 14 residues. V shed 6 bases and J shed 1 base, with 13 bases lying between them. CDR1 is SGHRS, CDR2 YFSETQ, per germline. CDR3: CASKFTQGNTEAFF. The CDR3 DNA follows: TGCGCCAGCAAGTTTACCCAAGGGAACACTGAAGCTTTCTTT.

The DNA for the CDR3 is TGTGCCAGCAGCTCTACGACGTATGGCTACACCTTC. Translated: CASSSTTYGYTF. V and J are TRBV5-5 and TRBJ1-2, with D hard to call. Germline values: CDR1 SGHKS, CDR2 YYEKEE (reference sequence). The length of the CDR3 is 12 residues. V was trimmed by 3 bases and J by 5 bases, leaving 8 bases between them.

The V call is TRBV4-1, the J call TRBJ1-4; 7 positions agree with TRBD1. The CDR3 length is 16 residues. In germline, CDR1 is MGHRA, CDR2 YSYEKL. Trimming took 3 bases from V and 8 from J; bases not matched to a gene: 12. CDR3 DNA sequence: TGCGCCAGCAGCCACTTTATCTATGGGACAGAGGAAAAACTGTTTTTT. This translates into CASSHFIYGTEEKLFF.

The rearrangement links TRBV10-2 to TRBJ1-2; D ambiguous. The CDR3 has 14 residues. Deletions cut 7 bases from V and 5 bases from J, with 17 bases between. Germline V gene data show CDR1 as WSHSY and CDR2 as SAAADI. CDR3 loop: CASKKQDLQYGYTF. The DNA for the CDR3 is TGCGCCAGCAAAAAGCAGGACCTCCAATATGGCTACACCTTC.

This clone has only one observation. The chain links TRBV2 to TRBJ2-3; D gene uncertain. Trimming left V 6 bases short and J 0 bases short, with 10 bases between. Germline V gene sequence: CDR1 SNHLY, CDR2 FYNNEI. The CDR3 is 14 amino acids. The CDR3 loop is CASRESTSTDTQYF. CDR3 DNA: TGTGCCAGCAGGGAATCTACTAGCACAGATACGCAGTATTTT.

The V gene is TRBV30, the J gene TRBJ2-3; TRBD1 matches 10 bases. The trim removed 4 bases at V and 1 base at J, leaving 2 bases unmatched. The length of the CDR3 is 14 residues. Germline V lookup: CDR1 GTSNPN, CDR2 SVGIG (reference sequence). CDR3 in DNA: TGTGCCTGGACCGGGACAGGGGGCACAGATACGCAGTATTTT. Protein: CAWTGTGGTDTQYF.

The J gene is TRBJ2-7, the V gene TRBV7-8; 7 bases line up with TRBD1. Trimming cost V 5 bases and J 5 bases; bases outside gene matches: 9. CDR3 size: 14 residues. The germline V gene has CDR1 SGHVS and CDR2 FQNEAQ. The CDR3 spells CASSTETGSDEQYF. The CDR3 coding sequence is TGTGCCAGCAGCACGGAGACAGGGTCCGACGAGCAGTACTTC.

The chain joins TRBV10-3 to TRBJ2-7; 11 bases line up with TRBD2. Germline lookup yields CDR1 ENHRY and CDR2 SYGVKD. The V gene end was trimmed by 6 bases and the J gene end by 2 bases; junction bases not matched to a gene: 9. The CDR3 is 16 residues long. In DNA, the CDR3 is TGTGCCATCAGATCACTCGGGACTAGCGGTCCCTACGAGCAGTACTTC. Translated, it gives CAIRSLGTSGPYEQYF.

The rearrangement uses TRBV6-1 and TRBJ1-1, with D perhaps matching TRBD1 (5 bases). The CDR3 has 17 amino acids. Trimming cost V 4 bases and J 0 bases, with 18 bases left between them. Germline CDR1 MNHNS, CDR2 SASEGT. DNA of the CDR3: TGTGCCAGCAGTGCGACAGATCTCACGACGTTGAACACTGAAGCTTTCTTT. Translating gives CASSATDLTTLNTEAFF.

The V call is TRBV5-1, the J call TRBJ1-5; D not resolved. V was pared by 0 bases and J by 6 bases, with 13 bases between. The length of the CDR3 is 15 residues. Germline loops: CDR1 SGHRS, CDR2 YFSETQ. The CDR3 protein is CASSLDQVDGQPQHF. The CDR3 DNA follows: TGCGCCAGCAGCTTGGACCAGGTGGATGGTCAGCCCCAGCATTTT.